The sequence of this TCR beta chain was determined in a study of cytomegalovirus exposure and HLA in healthy donors. Across the whole study: The study's early data release held around 85 million unique TCRs from HLA-typed donors.

Trimming removed 0 bases at V and 8 bases at J, with 19 bases between. This CDR3 is 16 amino acids long. In germline, CDR1 is MGHRA, CDR2 YSYEKL. PCR amplification relied on 60 Vbeta primers (plus 13 Jbeta primers). Data came from immunoSEQ multiplex PCR; TCRdb stores just in-frame clones and leaves some out. In the table there are over 70,000 clones, 67% of which are singletons. The receptor was isolated from a man younger than 40 in good health and CMV-seronegative. The rearrangement links TRBV4-1 to TRBJ1-2; D is perhaps TRBD1 (6 bases). The sequenced material came from PBMCs. The chain's CDR3 is CASSQDAQGTKGGYTF. The DNA for the CDR3 is TGCGCCAGCAGCCAAGATGCGCAGGGGACGAAGGGAGGCTACACCTTC.